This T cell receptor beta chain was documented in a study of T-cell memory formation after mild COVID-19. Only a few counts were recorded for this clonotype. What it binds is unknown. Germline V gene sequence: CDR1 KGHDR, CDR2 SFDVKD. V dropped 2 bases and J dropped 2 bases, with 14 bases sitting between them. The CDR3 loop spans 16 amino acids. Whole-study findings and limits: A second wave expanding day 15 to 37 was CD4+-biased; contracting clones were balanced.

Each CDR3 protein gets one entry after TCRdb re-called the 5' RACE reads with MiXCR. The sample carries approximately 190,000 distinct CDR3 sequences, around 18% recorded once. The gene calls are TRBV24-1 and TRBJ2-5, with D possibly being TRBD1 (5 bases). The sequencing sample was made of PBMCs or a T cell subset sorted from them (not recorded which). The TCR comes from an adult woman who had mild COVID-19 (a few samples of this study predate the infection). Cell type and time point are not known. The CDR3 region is CATSDSARVGQETQYF. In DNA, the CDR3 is TGTGCCACCAGTGATTCGGCCAGGGTTGGGCAAGAGACCCAGTACTTC.